A single T cell receptor beta chain is shown here with its context. This record belongs to a study of blood T cell repertoires in COVID-19. Produced via immunoSEQ multiplex PCR; TCRdb's table is partial and in-frame only. Counted here are about 490,000 clones, 80% to 90% occurring once; the ten biggest clones make up 3.2%. The V gene's germline CDR1 is SGHRS and CDR2 YFSETQ. V shed 0 bases, J shed 1 base, and the junction held 7 bases outside the gene matches. The CDR3 covers 17 residues. This chain joins TRBV5-1 and TRBJ1-3, with 7 bases that match TRBD1. Sequencing was performed on peripheral blood. The TCR comes from a human donor in a cohort sampled during active COVID-19. The CDR3 here is CASSLDPQGGSGNTIYF. DNA for the CDR3: TGCGCCAGCAGCTTGGACCCCCAGGGGGGTTCTGGAAACACCATATATTTT.